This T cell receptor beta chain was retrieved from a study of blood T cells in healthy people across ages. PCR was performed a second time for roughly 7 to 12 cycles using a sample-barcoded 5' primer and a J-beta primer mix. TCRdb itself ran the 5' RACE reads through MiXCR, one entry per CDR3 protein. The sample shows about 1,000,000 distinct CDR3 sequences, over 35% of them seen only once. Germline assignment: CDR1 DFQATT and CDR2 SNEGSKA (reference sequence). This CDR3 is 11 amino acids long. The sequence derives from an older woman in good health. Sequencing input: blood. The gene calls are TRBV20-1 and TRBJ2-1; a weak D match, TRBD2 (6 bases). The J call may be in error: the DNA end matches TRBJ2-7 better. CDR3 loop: CSAQGRYEQYF. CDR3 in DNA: TGCAGTGCACAAGGGAGGTACGAGCAGTACTTC.